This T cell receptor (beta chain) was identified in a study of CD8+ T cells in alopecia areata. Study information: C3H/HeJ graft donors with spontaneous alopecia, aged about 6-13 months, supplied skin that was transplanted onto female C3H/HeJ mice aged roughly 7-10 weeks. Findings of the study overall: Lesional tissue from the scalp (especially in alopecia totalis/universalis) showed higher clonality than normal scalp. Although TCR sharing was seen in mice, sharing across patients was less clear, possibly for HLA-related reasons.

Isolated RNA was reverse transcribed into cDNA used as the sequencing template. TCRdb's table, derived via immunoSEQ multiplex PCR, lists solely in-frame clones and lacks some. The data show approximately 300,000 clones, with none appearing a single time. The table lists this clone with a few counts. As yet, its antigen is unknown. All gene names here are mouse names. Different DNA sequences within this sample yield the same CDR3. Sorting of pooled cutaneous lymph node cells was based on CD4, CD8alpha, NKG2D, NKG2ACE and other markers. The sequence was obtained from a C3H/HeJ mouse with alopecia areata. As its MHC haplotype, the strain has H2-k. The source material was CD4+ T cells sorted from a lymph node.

The CDR3 reads CASSMRTGGYEQYF. The CDR3 DNA, read in part, is TGTGCCAGCAGTATGAGGACTGGGGGTTAT. The genes are TRBV19 and TRBJ2-7; TRBD2 agrees at 10 bases. Sequencing ends 4 residues short of the CDR3 end; the germline J gene provides the rest. CDR1 is FNHDT and CDR2 is SITEND in the germline V gene (reference sequence). The CDR3 consists of 14 residues. Variable domain in full (rest from reference TRBV19 and TRBJ2-7): GGIITQTPKFLIGQEGQKLTLKCQQNFNHDTMYWYRQDSGKGLRLIYYSITENDLQKGDLSEGYDASREKKSSFSLTVTSAQKNEMAVFLCASSMRTGGYEQYFGPGTRLTVL.